Shown below are 30 T cell receptor beta chains from a single sample sequenced in a study of persistence of HIV-infected CD4 T cells. The immunoSEQ assay was version 4, run in survey mode. Repertoires were generated with immunoSEQ multiplex PCR, while TCRdb's copy carries only in-frame clones and drops some. The table has 25,000 to 35,000 clones, roughly 75% seen once. Stimulation used around 10 ug/mL lysate from CMV-infected fibroblasts. CD40L/CD69 double-negative CD45RO-high memory CD4+ T cells were collected. No antigen has been assigned to these receptors. The input for sequencing was CD4+ T cells sorted from PBMCs after roughly 18-hour stimulation, taken from a patient who received antiretroviral therapy. Receptors originate from an adult woman with HIV who was CMV-seropositive.

The chain joins TRBV7-9 to TRBJ1-2, with D hard to call. The CDR3 has 14 amino acids. V lost 1 base and J lost 4, with 10 bases in between. The germline CDR1 and CDR2 sequences are SEHNR and FQNEAQ (reference sequence). The CDR3 bases are TGTGCCAGCAGCTTAGGGGGTCTCCCCTATGGCTACACCTTC. It codes for CASSLGGLPYGYTF.

This clone was recorded once. The chain joins TRBV6-2 or TRBV6-3 to TRBJ1-4, with TRBD1 identical over 7 bases. V trimming: 6 bases; J trimming: 4 bases; junction bases outside the gene matches: 11. From germline, CDR1 is MNHEY and CDR2 SVGEGT. There are 16 residues in the CDR3. This CDR3 is CASSDLGAGGNEKLFF. CDR3 nucleotide sequence: TGTGCCAGCAGCGACCTGGGGGCAGGGGGTAATGAAAAACTGTTTTTT.

V is TRBV19 and J is TRBJ2-3; 9 bases are a match to TRBD1. V was clipped by 4 bases and J by 5 bases; unmatched bases: 13. Germline CDR1 and CDR2: LNHDA and SQIVND (reference sequence). The CDR3 covers 17 residues. CDR3 DNA sequence: TGTGCCAGTAGTAGGGGAGGCACAGGGGGCAGGATAGATACGCAGTATTTT. Encoded protein: CASSRGGTGGRIDTQYF.

The chain recombines TRBV11-1 with TRBJ2-2; D is unclear. CDR3 length equals 13 residues. From germline, CDR1 is SGHAT and CDR2 FQDESV (reference sequence). Trimming removed 1 base from V and 3 bases from J, with 3 bases in between. DNA for the CDR3: TGTGCCAGCAGCTTAGAGTACACCGGGGAGCTGTTTTTT. The encoded protein is CASSLEYTGELFF.

J is TRBJ2-1 and V is TRBV2, with D tentatively TRBD1 (6 bases). Germline CDR1 SNHLY, CDR2 FYNNEI. The CDR3 is 15 residues long. With 6 bases removed from V and 2 bases from J, the gap between germline ends came to 14 bases. The CDR3 region has the DNA TGTGCCAGCAGGGCCGGGACATCTACCTACAATGAGCAGTTCTTC. As protein: CASRAGTSTYNEQFF.

The chain couples TRBV2 to TRBJ1-4; D possibly corresponds to TRBD1 (6 bases). Germline V CDR1 and CDR2: SNHLY, FYNNEI. The CDR3 runs 12 residues. Deletions cut 11 bases from V and 3 bases from J, with 10 bases between. In DNA form, the CDR3 reads TGTGCCGGTAGGACAGCTAATGAAAAACTGTTTTTT. Translated: CAGRTANEKLFF.

CDR3: CASSPWLAGGPGNEQFF. The CDR3 bases are TGTGCCAGCAGCCCTTGGCTAGCGGGGGGGCCGGGCAATGAGCAGTTCTTC. The chain combines TRBV3-1 (or the pseudogene TRBV3-2) with TRBJ2-1, with 12 bases lining up with TRBD2. V lost 4 bases, J lost 6 bases, and 10 bases stayed unmatched. CDR3 length: 17 amino acids. Per germline, CDR1 LGHDT and CDR2 YNNKEL (reference sequence).

This chain joins TRBV6-5 and TRBJ2-7, with TRBD2 matching over 8 bases. Germline V gene sequence: CDR1 MNHEY, CDR2 SVGAGI. V gave up 2 bases and J gave up 5 bases; unmatched junction bases: 8. The CDR3 covers 15 residues. In DNA form, the CDR3 reads TGTGCCAGCAGTTACAGGGCGGGGGGAAACCACGAGCAGTACTTC. This gives the protein CASSYRAGGNHEQYF.

The chain couples TRBV5-1 to TRBJ2-3; 7 bases map to TRBD1. The length of the CDR3 is 15 residues. Trimming at V came to 4 bases and at J to 5 bases, leaving 10 bases not matched to a gene. Germline-derived CDR1 and CDR2 are SGHRS and YFSETQ. The CDR3: CASSRSQGVGDTQYF. The CDR3 nucleotides read TGCGCCAGCAGCCGATCCCAGGGGGTTGGAGATACGCAGTATTTT.

This chain joins TRBV5-1 and TRBJ1-2, with a tentative D call TRBD1 (6 bases). V lost 3 bases and J 8 bases, leaving 11 bases between the germline ends. The CDR3 totals 12 residues. In germline, CDR1 is SGHRS, CDR2 YFSETQ. The CDR3 region is CASSSSGQGYTF. The CDR3 coding sequence is TGCGCCAGCAGCTCCTCTGGACAGGGCTACACCTTC. The full variable domain, its missing parts supplied by reference TRBV5-1 and TRBJ1-2, is KAGVTQTPRYLIKTRGQQVTLSCSPISGHRSVSWYQQTPGQGLQFLFEYFSETQRNKGNFPGRFSGRQFSNSRSEMNVSTLELGDSALYLCASSSSGQGYTFGSGTRLTVV.

V is TRBV24-1 and J is TRBJ2-1; 13 nucleotides agree with TRBD2. From germline, CDR1 is KGHDR and CDR2 SFDVKD. This CDR3 region has 18 residues. Trimming at V came to 4 bases and at J to 5 bases, leaving 10 bases not matched to a gene. The CDR3 nucleotides read TGTGCCACCAGTGACCCCCTCCGGACTAGCGGGGGCCACAATGAGCAGTTCTTC. Translated, it gives CATSDPLRTSGGHNEQFF.

The chain uses TRBV6-6 and TRBJ2-7, with D possibly matching TRBD1 (6 bases). From germline, CDR1 is MNHNY and CDR2 SVGAGI (reference sequence). V was shortened by 6 bases and J by 1 base, with 13 bases between the two germline ends. There are 14 residues in the CDR3. Written as DNA, the CDR3 is TGTGCCAGCAGGAGGGGACACGAGTCCTACGAGCAGTACGTC. It encodes CASRRGHESYEQYV.

This chain joins TRBV5-1 and TRBJ1-1; a weak D match, TRBD1 (6 bases). The CDR3 has 15 residues. V was pared by 4 bases and J by 4 bases, with 17 bases between. In germline, CDR1 is SGHRS, CDR2 YFSETQ. The CDR3, as DNA: TGCGCCAGCAGCCCCATCTCAGGGGTGAGCACTGAAGCTTTCTTT. This codes for CASSPISGVSTEAFF. Complete variable domain (other parts from reference TRBV5-1 and TRBJ1-1): KAGVTQTPRYLIKTRGQQVTLSCSPISGHRSVSWYQQTPGQGLQFLFEYFSETQRNKGNFPGRFSGRQFSNSRSEMNVSTLELGDSALYLCASSPISGVSTEAFFGQGTRLTVV.

The chain joins TRBV3-1 (or the pseudogene TRBV3-2) to TRBJ2-5; D uncertain. The CDR3 consists of 14 residues. Trimming removed 1 base from V and 1 base from J, with 7 bases in between. CDR1 is LGHDT and CDR2 is YNNKEL in the germline V gene (reference sequence). The CDR3: CASSQGSIQETQYF. CDR3 nucleotide sequence: TGTGCCAGCAGCCAAGGGTCTATCCAAGAGACCCAGTACTTC.

V gene TRBV30 combines with J gene TRBJ1-3; D is uncertain. The V and J ends lost 3 bases and 0 bases respectively, with 15 bases between them. The CDR3 has 16 amino acids. Germline V gene data show CDR1 as GTSNPN and CDR2 as SVGIG (reference sequence). The DNA of the CDR3 is TGTGCCTGGAGATTCACCGGACGGAGCTCTGGAAACACCATATATTTT. Encoded protein: CAWRFTGRSSGNTIYF.

The chain carries TRBV4-2 and TRBJ1-6; TRBD1 agrees at 8 bases. Germline V gives CDR1 LGHNA, CDR2 YNFKEQ. With V trimmed by 0 bases and J by 7 bases, 5 bases remained unmatched. The length of the CDR3 is 16 residues. The CDR3 reads CASSQDLAGGNSPLHF. Written as DNA, the CDR3 is TGTGCCAGCAGCCAAGATCTGGCAGGGGGCAATTCACCCCTCCACTTT.

V and J are TRBV24-1 and TRBJ2-3; 10 positions match TRBD1. CDR1 and CDR2 from the germline V gene are KGHDR and SFDVKD. The ends lost 10 bases at V and 2 bases at J; junction bases unmatched: 2. CDR3 length equals 13 residues. The CDR3 coding sequence is TGTGCCACGGGGACAGGGGTCACAGATACGCAGTATTTT. It specifies CATGTGVTDTQYF.

The chain combines TRBV6-6 with TRBJ1-5, with 8 positions matching TRBD1. Germline CDR1 MNHNY, CDR2 SVGAGI (reference sequence). The CDR3 spans 12 residues. V shed 7 bases, J shed 5 bases, and the junction held 1 base outside the gene matches. The CDR3 DNA is TGTGCCAGCAAGACAGGGGATCAGCCCCAGCATTTT. Its translation is CASKTGDQPQHF.

The rearrangement uses TRBV12-3 or TRBV12-4 and TRBJ1-2; no definite D call. There are 13 residues in the CDR3. Trimming pared 1 base from V and 2 bases from J, leaving 5 bases between. The CDR3 spells CASSLDRNYGYTF. The DNA of the CDR3 is TGTGCCAGCAGTTTAGACAGAAACTATGGCTACACCTTC.

This chain links TRBV5-5 with TRBJ1-4; unclear D gene. Germline V gene data show CDR1 as SGHKS and CDR2 as YYEKEE (reference sequence). Trimming shortened V by 0 bases and J by 6 bases, and 12 bases separated the two germline ends. This CDR3 is built from 15 residues. The CDR3 DNA reads TGTGCCAGCAGCTTGGAGACTGGTAGGCATGAAAAACTGTTTTTT. Translation: CASSLETGRHEKLFF.

The chain couples TRBV5-5 to TRBJ2-3, with D possibly matching TRBD2 (5 bases). CDR1 and CDR2 (germline): SGHKS, YYEKEE (reference sequence). V was shortened by 0 bases and J by 0 bases, with 8 bases between the two germline ends. This CDR3 spans 15 amino acids. The CDR3 DNA sequence: TGTGCCAGCAGCTTGGGCAGGACTAGCACAGATACGCAGTATTTT. It is translated as CASSLGRTSTDTQYF. The whole variable domain, filled in from reference TRBV5-5 and TRBJ2-3, reads DAGVTQSPTHLIKTRGQQVTLRCSPISGHKSVSWYQQVLGQGPQFIFQYYEKEERGRGNFPDRFSARQFPNYSSELNVNALLLGDSALYLCASSLGRTSTDTQYFGPGTRLTVL.

V is TRBV5-1 and J is TRBJ2-7; D ambiguous. Germline lookup yields CDR1 SGHRS and CDR2 YFSETQ. V shed 0 bases and J shed 0 bases, with 10 bases lying between them. The CDR3 loop spans 15 amino acids. The CDR3 bases are TGCGCCAGCAGCTTGGATGTGCTCAGCTCCTACGAGCAGTACTTC. Translating gives CASSLDVLSSYEQYF.

This clone was counted once. The chain has TRBV6-5 and TRBJ2-7; weak D call: TRBD1 (7 bases). Trimming took off 9 bases at V and 2 bases at J, with 14 bases between the two ends. CDR1 is MNHEY, CDR2 SVGAGI, per germline. The CDR3 runs to 13 residues. CDR3 in amino acids: CASRGTATYEQYF. The CDR3 nucleotides are TGTGCCAGTCGCGGGACAGCGACCTACGAGCAGTACTTC.

This clone has a single count. The chain links TRBV11-3 to TRBJ2-1; TRBD2 is a possible D gene (6 bases). The CDR3 consists of 15 residues. In germline, CDR1 is SGHNT, CDR2 YENEEA. Trimming took off 6 bases at V and 0 bases at J, with 12 bases between the two ends. The CDR3 spells CASSPNSGSYNEQFF. DNA of the CDR3: TGTGCCAGCAGTCCTAATAGCGGCTCCTACAATGAGCAGTTCTTC. The whole variable domain, filled in from reference TRBV11-3 and TRBJ2-1, reads EAGVVQSPRYKIIEKKQPVAFWCNPISGHNTLYWYLQNLGQGPELLIRYENEEAVDDSQLPKDRFSAERLKGVDSTLKIQPAELGDSAVYLCASSPNSGSYNEQFFGPGTRLTVL.

V and J are TRBV30 and TRBJ1-3, with unresolved D. Trimming removed 5 bases from V and 0 bases from J, with 8 bases in between. The CDR3 covers 13 residues. Germline CDR1 reads GTSNPN; CDR2 reads SVGIG (reference sequence). Here the CDR3 reads CAWGRGSGNTIYF. Written as DNA, the CDR3 is TGTGCCTGGGGACGGGGCTCTGGAAACACCATATATTTT.

This chain links TRBV2 with TRBJ1-4, with D hard to call. This CDR3 has 13 amino acids. CDR1 SNHLY and CDR2 FYNNEI come from the germline V gene. The V gene lost 7 bases and the J gene lost 8 bases, with 14 bases spanning the gap. The CDR3 protein is CASTWRLNEKLFF. CDR3 nucleotides: TGTGCCAGCACCTGGAGGCTAAACGAAAAACTGTTTTTT.

V and J are TRBV7-3 and TRBJ2-6; the D is unclear. Looked up from germline, CDR1 is SGHTA and CDR2 is FQGTGA. V gave up 4 bases and J gave up 0 bases, with 4 bases separating them. This CDR3 is built from 14 residues. This chain's CDR3 is CASSSLSGANVLTF. DNA of the CDR3: TGTGCCAGCAGCTCACTCTCTGGGGCCAACGTCCTGACTTTC.

The chain links TRBV7-9 to TRBJ1-5; maybe TRBD1 (5 bases). The V end lost 1 base, the J end lost 2 bases, and 15 bases lay between the germline ends. Germline lookup yields CDR1 SEHNR and CDR2 FQNEAQ (reference sequence). The CDR3 totals 17 residues. This chain's CDR3 is CASSLGGYDSRNQPQHF. CDR3 coding DNA: TGTGCCAGCAGCTTAGGGGGATATGACAGCCGCAATCAGCCCCAGCATTTT.

The gene calls are TRBV5-1 and TRBJ1-2; 9 bases align to TRBD1. CDR1 is SGHRS, CDR2 YFSETQ, per germline. The V segment lost 0 bases and the J segment 0 bases; nucleotides outside the gene matches: 9. This CDR3 spans 18 amino acids. CDR3 amino acids: CASSLGPTGGIANYGYTF. DNA of the CDR3: TGCGCCAGCAGCTTGGGGCCGACAGGGGGGATTGCTAACTATGGCTACACCTTC.

The chain uses TRBV15 and TRBJ1-5; D call uncertain. The CDR3 runs 13 residues. Germline loops: CDR1 LNHNV, CDR2 YYDKDF (reference sequence). Deletions cut 11 bases from V and 11 bases from J, with 22 bases between. This CDR3 is CACGLRSQEAQHF. Here the CDR3 DNA reads TGTGCCTGCGGTCTGCGGTCCCAAGAAGCCCAGCATTTT.